The clone carrying this T cell receptor beta chain was detected only a few times. The missing CDR3 end, 3 residues past where the read stops, is filled in from the germline J gene. This CDR3 comprises 15 residues. CDR1 LNHDA and CDR2 SQIVND come from the germline V gene (reference sequence). This sample stems from a study of T cell clonality in common variable immunodeficiency. The data were produced by immunoSEQ multiplex PCR, yet TCRdb's version contains in-frame clones alone and is incomplete. Sampling found about 39,000 clones, none seen once. The sequenced sample consisted of peripheral blood mononuclear cells. V usage is TRBV19 and J usage is TRBJ2-3; the match to TRBD1 covers 9 bases. This clonotype was sampled from a person aged 18 to 75 in good health. Partial CDR3 DNA: TGTGCCAGTAGTATGGGGGGACAGGGCAATCAGCCG. Translating it yields CASSMGGQGNQP. The entire CDR3 sequence reads CASSMGGQGNQPQYF.